This T cell receptor beta chain was identified in a study of blood T cell repertoires in COVID-19. Study-level information: Sources were T cells, B-cell-depleted T cells, or PBMCs; the material itself was cDNA or gDNA.

As handled by the study authors: Amplification of reference gene primers was used by the study to estimate nucleated cell counts. Some clones are missing from TCRdb's copy, which holds only in-frame ones; the method was immunoSEQ multiplex PCR. V, J and clone size reflect that table, while D and trimming were determined from the DNA. The data contain about 120,000 clones, about four fifths of them singletons. Germline V gene sequence: CDR1 SEHNR, CDR2 FQNEAQ (reference sequence). The CDR3 spans 15 residues. V lost 7 bases and J lost 3, with 16 bases in between. This clone showed up just a few times. This receptor was obtained from a human donor in a cohort sampled during active COVID-19. This chain links TRBV7-9 with TRBJ2-4; a weak D match, TRBD2 (5 bases). What was sequenced was peripheral blood. CDR3 in amino acids: CASNHNRGRKNIQYF. The CDR3 coding sequence is TGTGCCAGCAACCACAATCGAGGGCGCAAAAACATTCAGTACTTC.